The clone carrying this TCR beta chain occurred a few times. Semi-nested PCR with Nested Universal Primer A followed constant-region reverse priming of full-length variable regions. Each CDR3 protein gets one entry after TCRdb re-called the 5' RACE reads with MiXCR. The sample records some 40,000 distinct CDR3 sequences, roughly 20% being singletons. Cells sorted as Tregs were CD4+, CD25+ and CD127-/low. Germline lookup yields CDR1 SGHRS and CDR2 YFSETQ. The CDR3 is 15 amino acids. V lost 3 bases to trimming and J lost 7 bases; unmatched junction nucleotides: 3. This chain connects TRBV5-1 to TRBJ2-2; TRBD2 matches at 13 bases. This TCR derives from a female donor with breast cancer. The sequencing input was Tregs sorted from a lymph node. CDR3 amino acids: CASSSGLAGVGELFF. In DNA, the CDR3 is TGCGCCAGCAGCTCAGGACTAGCGGGAGTCGGGGAGCTGTTTTTT.